The clone carrying this TCR beta chain has a count of ten or more. Its antigen is not known. The CDR3 consists of 19 residues. From germline, CDR1 is SGHVS and CDR2 FQNEAQ. Losses at the gene ends were 2 bases for V and 2 bases for J; bases not matched to a gene: 14. The data stem from a study of Graves' ophthalmopathy and Graves' hyperthyroidism. Overall study context: No ophthalmopathy within 18 months of follow-up signified stable hyperthyroidism. Findings and limits, study-wide: Also, most clonotypes expanded in the thyroid above 0.001 frequency appeared in blood.

Exclusion applied to patients with other autoimmune diseases, uncontrolled infections, pregnancy or lactation. Symptoms, serum thyroxine and TRAb, thyroid ultrasound, and orbital computed tomography formed the diagnostic basis. The sequenced template was RNA, covering the TCR beta CDR3 region. After a first-round RT-PCR with HTBI primers, a second-round multiplex PCR was run. From the multiplex PCR reads, TCRdb called clonotypes with MiXCR, one entry per CDR3 protein. The profile shows around 520,000 distinct CDR3 sequences, less than 40% of them singletons. The specimen was peripheral blood or thyroid tissue (not recorded which). V usage is TRBV7-8 and J usage is TRBJ2-5; 10 nucleotides agree with TRBD2. The source is an adult man with Graves' hyperthyroidism. The CDR3 region has the DNA TGTGCCAGCAGCTTAACGGGTCTAGCGGGGGCATATAGACAAGAGACCCAGTACTTC. Translating it yields CASSLTGLAGAYRQETQYF.